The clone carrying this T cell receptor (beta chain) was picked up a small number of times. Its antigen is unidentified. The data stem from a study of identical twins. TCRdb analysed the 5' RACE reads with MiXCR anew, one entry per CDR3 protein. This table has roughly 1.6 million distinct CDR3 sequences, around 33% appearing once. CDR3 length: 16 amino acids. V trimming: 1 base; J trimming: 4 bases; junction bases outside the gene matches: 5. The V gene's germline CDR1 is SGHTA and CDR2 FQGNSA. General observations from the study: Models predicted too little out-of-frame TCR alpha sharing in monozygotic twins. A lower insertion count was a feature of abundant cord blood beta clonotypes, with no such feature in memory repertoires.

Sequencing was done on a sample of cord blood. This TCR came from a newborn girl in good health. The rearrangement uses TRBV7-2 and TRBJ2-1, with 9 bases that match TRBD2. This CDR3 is CASSLEGTSLYNEQFF. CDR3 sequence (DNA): TGTGCCAGCAGCTTAGAGGGGACTAGCCTTTACAATGAGCAGTTCTTC.